The rows below give T cell receptor beta chains drawn from one sample of a study of T cell responses to AZD1222 COVID-19 vaccine. This table comes from immunoSEQ multiplex PCR, and its TCRdb copy is limited to in-frame clones, with some not included. The table shows around 120,000 clones, with 88% occurring only once. The sequences come from peripheral blood, collected 28 days after the second AZD1222 dose. The receptors here all came from an adult who received the AZD1222 COVID-19 vaccine. Each CDR3 is given with its conserved first and last residue. Each record gives: D gene, clone size, V gene, J gene, CDR3 protein, CDR3 DNA. A D gene is named only where the DNA matches it firmly. Clone size is not always given. Where it is, it says once, few, many or a class for expanded clones.

-	-	TRBV5-1	TRBJ2-5	CASSFSAGSLKETQYF	TGCGCCAGCAGCTTTTCGGCAGGGAGTTTGAAAGAGACCCAGTACTTC
TRBD1	-	TRBV2	TRBJ1-6	CASSDGGQRQGRFSPLHF	TGTGCCAGCAGTGATGGAGGGCAGCGACAGGGTAGATTTTCACCCCTCCACTTT
TRBD1	once	TRBV9	TRBJ2-7	CASSAKQGEKGYEQYF	TGTGCCAGCAGCGCAAAACAGGGGGAAAAAGGGTACGAGCAGTACTTC
TRBD1	-	TRBV19	TRBJ1-5	CASRTPGGWNQPQHF	TGTGCCAGTAGAACCCCAGGGGGATGGAATCAGCCCCAGCATTTT
-	-	TRBV3-1/TRBV3-2	TRBJ1-2	CASSQAAGKAGYTF	TGTGCCAGCAGCCAAGCCGCAGGGAAGGCTGGCTACACCTTC
TRBD2	once	TRBV5-4	TRBJ2-7	CASSPGLAGGNEQYF	TGTGCCAGCAGCCCAGGACTAGCGGGAGGGAACGAGCAGTACTTC
TRBD2	-	TRBV19	TRBJ2-5	CASSIGLAGAQETQYF	TGTGCCAGTAGTATAGGTCTAGCGGGGGCCCAAGAGACCCAGTACTTC
-	once	TRBV9	TRBJ1-2	CATMRGDGGGGWDTF	TGTGCCACCATGAGGGGTGATGGTGGTGGTGGGTGGGACACCTTC
-	-	TRBV19	TRBJ1-4	CASSPPTLTEKLFF	TGTGCCAGTAGTCCACCGACCCTAACGGAAAAACTGTTTTTT
TRBD1	-	TRBV7-2	TRBJ1-1	CASSLVLGRGDTEAFF	TGTGCCAGCAGCTTAGTTTTGGGCAGGGGGGACACTGAAGCTTTCTTT
TRBD2	-	TRBV4-3	TRBJ2-1	CASSQEGAGATNEQFF	TGCGCCAGCAGCCAAGAAGGCGCGGGAGCCACCAATGAGCAGTTCTTC
-	-	TRBV28	TRBJ1-2	CASKLRAGVGYTF	TGTGCCAGCAAATTACGGGCCGGGGTTGGCTACACCTTC
-	-	TRBV6-2/TRBV6-3	TRBJ2-1	CASSSIHSAYNEQFF	TGTGCCAGCAGTTCGATACACTCGGCCTACAATGAGCAGTTCTTC
TRBD2	-	TRBV24-1	TRBJ2-1	CATSDLRLALNNEQFF	TGTGCCACCAGTGATTTGCGACTAGCGCTTAACAATGAGCAGTTCTTC
-	-	TRBV6-2/TRBV6-3	TRBJ2-7	CASSYGSEPTYEQYF	TGTGCCAGCAGTTACGGGTCAGAACCTACCTACGAGCAGTACTTC
TRBD1	-	TRBV7-9	TRBJ2-5	CASSSDRGRETQYF	TGTGCCAGCAGCTCGGACAGGGGGAGGGAGACCCAGTACTTC
-	-	TRBV30	TRBJ1-5	CAWSTGDYSNQPQHF	TGTGCCTGGAGTACGGGGGATTATAGCAATCAGCCCCAGCATTTT
-	-	TRBV3-1/TRBV3-2	TRBJ2-5	CASMGGVLQETQYF	TGTGCCAGCATGGGCGGGGTCCTCCAAGAGACCCAGTACTTC
-	-	TRBV28	TRBJ1-2	CASNQEGTDGYTF	TGTGCCAGCAATCAGGAAGGGACGGATGGCTACACCTTC
TRBD1	-	TRBV7-2	TRBJ1-3	CASSSDGVLQGLGGNTIYF	TGTGCCAGCAGCTCCGATGGGGTCCTACAGGGGCTCGGTGGAAACACCATATATTTT
-	once	TRBV6-4	TRBJ2-3	CASSVQALSTDTQYF	TGTGCCAGCAGTGTGCAGGCGCTCAGCACAGATACGCAGTATTTT
-	-	TRBV4-3	TRBJ1-4	CASSQGSRANEKLFF	TGCGCCAGCAGCCAAGGATCTAGGGCTAATGAAAAACTGTTTTTT